The source of this TCR beta chain is a study of cytomegalovirus exposure and HLA in healthy donors. Looking at the study overall: Early released data comprised around 85 million unique TCRs from HLA-typed donors. General study results and limits: TCR beta chains numbering some 160 were designated cytomegalovirus-associated. Per a prior analysis, the majority of TCR beta V segments were productive roughly 87% or roughly 30% of the time.

The ends lost 1 base at V and 0 bases at J; junction bases unmatched: 9. Germline V gene sequence: CDR1 SGHTA, CDR2 FQGNSA. The CDR3 has 19 amino acids. Primers included in the PCR were 60 Vbeta and 13 Jbeta primers. In the authors' workflow: An analysis performed later counted roughly 80 million unique TCR beta chains (around 9.9 million of them shared). TCRdb keeps only in-frame clones here, not all; method: immunoSEQ multiplex PCR. The V and J calls and clone size come from that table; D and trimming were worked out from the DNA. The sample carries approximately 210,000 clones, roughly four fifths recorded once. As to this clone: No antigen is known for it.

The chain couples TRBV7-2 to TRBJ2-7; 13 positions match TRBD2. This TCR came from a young man in good health and CMV-seronegative. The sequencing sample was made of PBMCs. CDR3 amino acids: CASSLVSTSGGLYSYEQYF. The CDR3 DNA is TGTGCCAGCAGCTTAGTTTCGACTAGCGGGGGGCTGTACTCCTACGAGCAGTACTTC.